This T cell receptor beta chain was recorded in a study of T cell changes during pregnancy in multiple sclerosis. Trimming removed 6 bases from V and 11 bases from J, with 13 bases in between. Looked up from germline, CDR1 is MNHEY and CDR2 is SVGAGI. There are 11 residues in the CDR3. Here immunoSEQ multiplex PCR was the method, and the copy in TCRdb shows in-frame clones only, minus some. The data show just under 80,000 clones, 85% to 95% seen once. The sequenced sample was peripheral blood, obtained in the second trimester of pregnancy. The source is a female donor in good health, enrolled as a control in a pregnancy study. V and J are TRBV6-5 and TRBJ1-1; D is ambiguous. This CDR3 is CASRRGPGAFF. In DNA form, the CDR3 reads TGTGCCAGCAGGAGAGGACCGGGGGCTTTCTTT.